What follows is one TCR beta chain and its context. Its antigen is not yet known. Base qualities are not provided; no much larger clone lies one nucleotide away. Library generation was performed with multiplex PCR. Sequencing relied on an Illumina HiSeq 4000. To build TCR beta libraries, CDR3 regions were amplified by Arm-PCR using iRepertoire HTBI primers. Gel purification was performed on PCR products prior to sequencing. In the source study's methods: Across samples, fewer than 70 TRBV and 13 to 15 TRBJ segments were identified and used for gene usage analysis of CDR3 amino acid clonotypes. COPE and FqMerger were used to merge filtered high-quality paired reads into contigs. Contigs were aligned with BLAST to IMGT TRBV, TRBD and TRBJ reference genes, and CDR3 was defined per IMGT. Any clonotype with a frequency above 0.1% was classified as a highly expanded clone. Shannon entropy was used to measure repertoire diversity, and the Gini coefficient was used to measure V-J evenness. A clonotype found in more than one individual was treated as public. Using fastp at Q25 and MiXCR, TCRdb reprocessed the public reads and kept productive beta chains. Rows merge per CDR3 protein into single entries with the most common DNA and genes. What appears here as the V and J calls and clone size reflects TCRdb's work, not the paper's. This sample comprises about 370,000 distinct CDR3 sequences, around 16% of them detected only once. 20% to 25% of the sample goes to the ten largest clones.

This entry belongs to a study of regulatory T cells in long-lasting Graves disease (dated by TCRdb to the early 2020s). Regarding the research as a whole: Newly diagnosed Graves' disease patients had taken antithyroid drugs for less than 3 months. Persistent Graves' disease patients were compared with newly diagnosed Graves' disease patients by peripheral blood TCR sequencing and RNA sequencing. A total of around 35 samples were covered by TCR sequencing, comprising some 13 persistent and approximately 20 newly diagnosed Graves' disease patients. The study was conducted in China and was registered as a clinical trial. The study at large found these results: Compared with newly diagnosed patients, patients with persistent Graves' disease had lower TCR Shannon entropy and fewer highly expanded clones, which suggests clonal expansion. Sequencing and analysis were limited to the TCR beta chain. TRBV28, TRBJ1-2 and TRBJ2-5 were preferentially used in persistent disease, while TRBV20-1 and TRBJ2-1 were favored in newly diagnosed disease. Peripheral blood alone was examined, since thyroid tissue, which constituted the primary lesion, could not be accessed. The authors noted that the small sample size was a limitation that may lower accuracy. A larger number of public clonotypes was shared among persistent patients (under 3,000) than among newly diagnosed patients (around 880).

The time point label, read with the paper, signifies: newly diagnosed GD, antithyroid drugs for less than 3 months. For both TCR sequencing and RNA sequencing, RNA was extracted from PBMCs using TRIzol. Graves' disease was diagnosed according to American Thyroid Association guidelines. Patients were recruited from an endocrinology department in Xi'an, China. Each patient gave around 9.2 milliliters of peripheral blood, collected in an EDTA anticoagulant tube. Ficoll Paque Plus density gradient separation was used to isolate PBMCs, and no additional T cell sorting was done. RNA quality was checked with an Agilent 2100 Bioanalyzer and agarose gel, and concentration with a NanoDrop 2000. The CDR3, cysteine through phenylalanine, is 12 amino acids long. The CDR3 DNA has 36 bases and is translated from base 1. V was cut back by 0 bases and J by 5 bases, leaving a gap of 4 bases between them. The germline V gene provides CDR1 LGHNA and CDR2 YNFKEQ.

The rearranged chain carries TRBV4-2 and TRBJ2-5, with the D gene uncertain. The receptor comes from a female donor with Graves disease. Source: peripheral blood mononuclear cells (PBMCs), taken at new diagnosis, from a patient treated with antithyroid drugs. The DNA is TGTGCCAGCAGCCAAGAGGGGGAGACCCAGTACTTC. Translated, it gives CASSQEGETQYF.